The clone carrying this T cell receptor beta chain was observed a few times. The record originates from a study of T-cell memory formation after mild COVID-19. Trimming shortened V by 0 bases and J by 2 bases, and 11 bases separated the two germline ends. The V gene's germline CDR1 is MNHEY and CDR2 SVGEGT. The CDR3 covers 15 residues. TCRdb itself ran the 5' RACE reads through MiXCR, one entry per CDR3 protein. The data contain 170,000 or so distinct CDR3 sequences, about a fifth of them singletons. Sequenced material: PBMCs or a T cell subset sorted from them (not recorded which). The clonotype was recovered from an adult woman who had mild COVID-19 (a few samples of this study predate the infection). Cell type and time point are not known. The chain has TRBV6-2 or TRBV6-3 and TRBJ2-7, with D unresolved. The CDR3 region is CASSYSAEPTYEQYF. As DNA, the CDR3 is TGTGCCAGCAGTTACTCAGCCGAGCCTACCTACGAGCAGTACTTC.